These 2 T cell receptor beta chains were sequenced from one sample in a study of T cell responses to AZD1222 COVID-19 vaccine. Only in-frame clones appear in the TCRdb table, and some are missing; sequencing was by immunoSEQ multiplex PCR. Found here are about 120,000 clones, around nine tenths of them singletons; the top ten hold more than 3.5%. The sample consisted of peripheral blood, taken 28 days after the second dose of the MenACWY control vaccine. Receptor source: an adult who received the MenACWY meningococcal vaccine as a control.

The J gene is TRBJ2-3, the V gene TRBV13; no firm D call. V lost 1 base to trimming and J lost 4 bases, with 18 bases between them. Germline V lookup: CDR1 PRHDT, CDR2 FYEKMQ (reference sequence). The length of the CDR3 is 17 residues. For the CDR3, the DNA is TGTGCCAGCAGCTTAGTGTCAGCCCTTATCACCCCAGATACGCAGTATTTT. This codes for CASSLVSALITPDTQYF.

The chain employs TRBV13 and TRBJ2-6, with TRBD1 matching over 8 bases. Germline trimming cut 2 bases from V and 2 bases from J; bases unmatched to any gene: 14. This CDR3 is built from 20 residues. The V gene's germline CDR1 is PRHDT and CDR2 FYEKMQ (reference sequence). DNA of the CDR3: TGTGCCAGCAGCTTAATTATGGCCGGGACAGGCCCCCCTGGGGCCAACGTCCTGACTTTC. The encoded protein is CASSLIMAGTGPPGANVLTF.